The rows below give T cell receptor beta chains drawn from one sample of a study of shared clonotypes between healthy human individuals. Profiling relied on immunoSEQ multiplex PCR, and the TCRdb table lists in-frame clones only, not all of them. This table holds millions of clones, about 92% found once. Sequenced input: naive CD4+ T cells sorted from blood. All receptors derive from a man aged 18 to 29 in good health. Both conserved end residues are part of each CDR3. Fields, in order: V gene, D gene, J gene, clone size, CDR3 DNA, CDR3 protein. D genes are given only for firm matches. Size values are once, few and many counts, or a class for expanded clones, and some rows have none.

TRBV19	TRBD1	TRBJ1-6	-	TGTGCCAGTAGTCCTTGGGACAGGGGAGATTCACCCCTCCACTTT	CASSPWDRGDSPLHF
TRBV18	TRBD1	TRBJ2-7	once	TGTGCCAGCTCACCTTTTCTCGGGGACAGTAATCCCCCGACGGGGCAGTACTTC	CASSPFLGDSNPPTGQYF
TRBV19	-	TRBJ2-7	-	TGTGCCAGTAATTATGGAACAGGAGCCTACGAGCAGTACTTC	CASNYGTGAYEQYF
TRBV6-5	TRBD2	TRBJ2-7	-	TGTGCCAGCAGTTCCCTAGCGGGAGCGATCTACGAGCAGTACTTC	CASSSLAGAIYEQYF
TRBV11-1	-	TRBJ2-7	-	TGTGCCAGCAGCCCCCCATCCCGCGAGCAGTACTTC	CASSPPSREQYF
TRBV18	-	TRBJ1-5	-	TGTGCCAGCTCACCAGGGACGGTCCCTAATCAGCCCCAGCATTTT	CASSPGTVPNQPQHF
TRBV5-4	TRBD1	TRBJ2-5	-	TGTGCCAGCAGCCAGAACAGGGGCTTCCAAGAGACCCAGTACTTC	CASSQNRGFQETQYF
TRBV7-8	TRBD1	TRBJ1-1	-	TGTGCCAGCAGCTTAAGGGGACAGGAGGAGTTAGGGAACACTGAAGCTTTCTTT	CASSLRGQEELGNTEAFF
TRBV2	-	TRBJ2-1	-	TGTGCCAGCAGCGAAGATCGGGGGGAGCAGTTCTTC	CASSEDRGEQFF
TRBV10-2	-	TRBJ2-7	-	TGCGCCAGTGGGGGCTGGTACGAGCAGTACTTC	CASGGWYEQYF
TRBV10-3	-	TRBJ2-7	-	TGTGCCATCAGTGAACCTACAGGGTGGGGATACGAGCAGTACTTC	CAISEPTGWGYEQYF
TRBV29-1	-	TRBJ1-1	-	TGCAGCGTTGAAGCACAAGAGGGAACTGAAGCTTTCTTT	CSVEAQEGTEAFF
TRBV7-9	-	TRBJ2-5	-	TGTGCCAGCAGCCCCCGGATAGGGGGAGAGACCCAGTACTTC	CASSPRIGGETQYF
TRBV19	-	TRBJ2-5	-	TGTGCCAGTAGTATCCCAGGGTCAGAGACCCAGTACTTC	CASSIPGSETQYF
TRBV19	TRBD2	TRBJ2-5	-	TGTGCCAGTAGTATACTAGCGGGGATGGAGACCCAGTACTTC	CASSILAGMETQYF
TRBV2	-	TRBJ1-6	-	TGTGCCAGCAGTGTGGTCGGACTCCCTAATTCACCCCTCCACTTT	CASSVVGLPNSPLHF
TRBV10-3	TRBD1	TRBJ1-2	-	TGTGCCATCAGTGAGTCTACCACAGGGGGTAACTATGGCTACACCTTC	CAISESTTGGNYGYTF
TRBV15	-	TRBJ2-7	-	TGTGCCACCAGCAGAGATCTGGGGGCACCCTCCTACGAGCAGTACTTC	CATSRDLGAPSYEQYF
TRBV9	TRBD1	TRBJ1-1	once	TGTGCCAGCAGTGCGGACGGGGACAGGGAAGCTTTCTTT	CASSADGDREAFF
TRBV4-1	TRBD2	TRBJ2-7	-	TGCGCCCAGACGAGCGGGAGGCCATGCTACGAGCAGTACTTC	CAQTSGRPCYEQYF
TRBV27	-	TRBJ2-7	-	TGTGCCAGCAGTTTACTTGGACTTTACTCCTACGAGCAGTACTTC	CASSLLGLYSYEQYF
TRBV5-6	TRBD1	TRBJ1-4	-	TGTGCCAGCAGCGCGACAGGGGACGAAAAACTGTTTTTT	CASSATGDEKLFF
TRBV19	-	TRBJ1-2	-	TGTGCCAGTAGTCCTTGGGCCACGATCGGCTACACCTTC	CASSPWATIGYTF
TRBV6-1	-	TRBJ2-7	-	TGTGCCAGCAAGGGCAGGGACTACGAGCAGTACTTC	CASKGRDYEQYF
TRBV6-1	-	TRBJ1-3	-	TGTGCCAGCAGTGAATCCAGGTGGACCGACTCTGGAAACACCATATATTTT	CASSESRWTDSGNTIYF
TRBV5-8	-	TRBJ1-1	-	TGTGCCAGCAGCTTGGGACATAGGGTGGGGAGGACTGAAGCTTTCTTT	CASSLGHRVGRTEAFF
TRBV12-1	-	TRBJ1-1	-	TGTGCCAGCAGCTCCCCCCAGACAGGGGATAAAGGTGGAGCTTTCTTT	CASSSPQTGDKGGAFF
TRBV4-2	TRBD1	TRBJ1-2	-	TGTGCCAGCAGCCAAGATCTAGCAGGGGGAGTGAAGAACTATGGCTACACCTTC	CASSQDLAGGVKNYGYTF
TRBV5-1	-	TRBJ2-1	-	TGCGCCAGCAGCTTGGAGTCGCGGCTAGACAATGAGCAGTTCTTC	CASSLESRLDNEQFF
TRBV5-4	-	TRBJ2-3	-	TGTGCCAGCAGCTCCACAGATACGCAGTATTTT	CASSSTDTQYF
TRBV19	TRBD1	TRBJ1-6	-	TGTGCCAGTAGTATCGGGGACAGCCTTAATTCACCCCTCCACTTT	CASSIGDSLNSPLHF
TRBV30	-	TRBJ1-6	-	TGTGCCTGGAGCGGGGACCGCGGATCGCTTAATTCACCCCTCCACTTT	CAWSGDRGSLNSPLHF
TRBV5-1	-	TRBJ2-7	-	TGCGCCAGCAGCTTGGTGCAGAATACCTACGAGCAGTACTTC	CASSLVQNTYEQYF
TRBV2	-	TRBJ1-4	once	TGTGCCAGCAGCCCAGGGGATTCAACTAATGAAAAACTGTTTTTT	CASSPGDSTNEKLFF
TRBV11-2	TRBD1	TRBJ2-7	-	TGTGCCAGCAGCTCCCCCCGAGAAGGCGGGACAGGGGCCCGTGGGTACTTC	CASSSPREGGTGARGYF
TRBV30	TRBD1	TRBJ2-7	-	TGTGCCTGGAGCGGGACAACAGGGGGCTCATTTTCCTACGAGCAGTACTTC	CAWSGTTGGSFSYEQYF
TRBV6-5	TRBD2	TRBJ2-3	-	TGTGCCAGTCGGGGACTAGCGGGACTCACAGATACGCAGTATTTT	CASRGLAGLTDTQYF
TRBV30	TRBD2	TRBJ2-1	-	TGTGCCTGGAGTGTACGACTAGCGGGGGGGCCGGGAAATGAGCAGTTCTTC	CAWSVRLAGGPGNEQFF
TRBV18	TRBD2	TRBJ2-7	-	TGTGCCAGCTCTCCACCGGGACTAGTCGGAACCTACGAGCAGTACTTC	CASSPPGLVGTYEQYF
TRBV13	TRBD1	TRBJ1-1	-	TGTGCCAGCAGCCGATACCCCGGGACAGTCTCTGAAGCTTTCTTT	CASSRYPGTVSEAFF
TRBV30	-	TRBJ2-2	once	TGTGCCTGGAGTGTACAGTGGGTTACCGGGGAGCTGTTTTTT	CAWSVQWVTGELFF
TRBV30	-	TRBJ1-6	few	TGTGCCTTAACGGTGTTCCACTTT	CALTVFHF
TRBV7-2	TRBD1	TRBJ1-1	-	TGTGCCACCAGGGGGAGGGTCATGAACACTGAAGCTTTCTTT	CATRGRVMNTEAFF
TRBV18	-	TRBJ2-5	-	TGTGCCAGCTCCATTTTCTCGGAGACCCAGTACTTC	CASSIFSETQYF
TRBV21-1	-	TRBJ2-5	-	TGTGCCAGCAGTCGGGAGGACTCACTGTACTTC	CASSREDSLYF
TRBV6-1	-	TRBJ2-4	-	TGTGCCAGCAGTGAATCGGGCATTCAGTACTTC	CASSESGIQYF
TRBV2	TRBD2	TRBJ2-1	-	TGTGCCAGCAGTGAAGAGGGCGGGAGGAACAATGAGCAGTTCTTC	CASSEEGGRNNEQFF
TRBV27	TRBD2	TRBJ2-5	-	TGTGCCAGCAGTTTATCGGGACTAGCCTATGAGACCCAGTACTTC	CASSLSGLAYETQYF
TRBV4-1	TRBD2	TRBJ2-3	-	TGCGCCAGCAGCCAGGCCACTAGCGGGATAACAGATACGCAGTATTTT	CASSQATSGITDTQYF
TRBV2	TRBD2	TRBJ2-7	-	TGTGCCAGCACCCCTGGGCGGGAGTTTAACGAGCAGTACTTC	CASTPGREFNEQYF
TRBV20-1	-	TRBJ1-1	-	TGCAGTGCTAATCAGGGGCTTGAAGCTTTCTTT	CSANQGLEAFF
TRBV6-5	-	TRBJ2-1	-	TGTGCCAGCAGCCCACCGGGTTACTCCTACAATGAGCAGTTCTTC	CASSPPGYSYNEQFF
TRBV19	TRBD2	TRBJ2-7	-	TGTGCCAGTAGTCCGACTAGCGTGAACTACGAGCAGTACTTC	CASSPTSVNYEQYF
TRBV4-1	-	TRBJ2-3	-	TGCGCCAGCAGCCAAGGGCCTAGCGGCACAGATACGCAGTATTTT	CASSQGPSGTDTQYF
TRBV11-3	TRBD2	TRBJ2-2	-	TGTGCCAGCAGCGGGGCCGGGACTAGCGCCGGGGAGCTGTTTTTT	CASSGAGTSAGELFF